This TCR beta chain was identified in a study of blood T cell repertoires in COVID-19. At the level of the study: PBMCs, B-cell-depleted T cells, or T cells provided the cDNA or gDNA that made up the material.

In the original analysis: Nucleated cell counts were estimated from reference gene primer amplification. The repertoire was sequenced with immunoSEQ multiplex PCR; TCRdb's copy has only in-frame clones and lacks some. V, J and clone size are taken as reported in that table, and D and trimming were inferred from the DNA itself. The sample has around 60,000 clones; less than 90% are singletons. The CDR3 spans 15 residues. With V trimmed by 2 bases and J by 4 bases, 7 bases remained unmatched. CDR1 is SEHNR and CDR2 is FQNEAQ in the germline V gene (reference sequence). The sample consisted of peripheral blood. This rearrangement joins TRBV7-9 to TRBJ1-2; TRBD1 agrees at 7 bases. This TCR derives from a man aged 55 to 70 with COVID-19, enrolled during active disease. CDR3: CASSLLGQMFYGYTF. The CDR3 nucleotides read TGTGCCAGCAGCTTACTGGGACAGATGTTCTATGGCTACACCTTC.